Sequencing of this TCR beta chain was carried out in a study of blood T cell repertoires in COVID-19. Study overall: The United States, Italy and Spain supplied acute and convalescent COVID-19 samples. T cells, B-cell-depleted T cells, or PBMCs supplied cDNA or gDNA.

This CDR3 region has 12 residues. V was trimmed by 4 bases and J by 5 bases, leaving 6 bases between them. Germline CDR1 reads SGHNT; CDR2 reads YYREEE (reference sequence). Authors' analysis steps: Quantification of nucleated cells was approximated via reference gene primer amplification. TCRdb keeps only in-frame clones here, not all; method: immunoSEQ multiplex PCR. D and trimming come from the DNA, and the V and J calls and clone size come from that table. The data contain about 200,000 clones, roughly 84% of them singletons. A remark on this clone: Different DNA sequences within this sample yield the same CDR3.

This sequence originates from a man in his fifties with COVID-19, enrolled during active disease. The material sequenced was peripheral blood. This chain connects TRBV5-4 to TRBJ2-2; unclear D gene. The CDR3 here is CASSLYTGELFF. In DNA form, the CDR3 reads TGTGCCAGCAGCCTATATACCGGGGAGCTGTTTTTT.